This TCR beta chain comes out of a study of early T cells in non-severe SARS-CoV-2 infection. Overall study: Alpha and beta chains were unpaired, from unsorted whole-blood bulk RNA.

This clonotype came up a few times. The antigen remains unidentified. Notes on the study in general: Missing private and CD4 specificities, VDJdb matching favored anti-spike CD8 responses.

The CDR3 extends over 14 amino acids. From germline, CDR1 is SGHNT and CDR2 YYREEE (reference sequence). V dropped 5 bases and J dropped 0 bases, with 11 bases sitting between them. Individual cDNA molecules were tagged with unique molecular identifiers, the study reported. TCRdb re-called the 5' RACE reads through MiXCR, storing one row per CDR3 protein. There are 50,000 to 65,000 distinct CDR3 sequences in the sample; roughly 12% occur only once, and less than 3.5% lies in the top ten. Specimen: whole blood, collected at baseline. The rearrangement joins TRBV5-4 to TRBJ1-2, with D uncertain. The sequence was obtained from an adult who was a healthcare worker with PCR-confirmed SARS-CoV-2 infection or an uninfected control (not recorded which). CDR3 bases: TGTGCCAGCAGTTCTACGGGGACTAACTATGGCTACACCTTC. This codes for CASSSTGTNYGYTF.